This T cell receptor (beta chain) was captured in a study of radiation and T cells in renal cell carcinoma. General observations from the study: Top tumor clonotypes rose in blood 2 weeks post-radiation, then contracted.

This clone came up once. No antigen is known for it. Germline V lookup: CDR1 SGHRS, CDR2 YFSETQ. The junction had 9 bases not matched to a gene; V was cut back by 0 bases and J by 9 bases. The CDR3 is made up of 16 amino acids. Data came from immunoSEQ multiplex PCR; TCRdb stores just in-frame clones and leaves some out. The table shows roughly 170,000 clones, with 88% occurring only once. Indicated time point: blood 4 weeks post-SBRT, at nephrectomy. The treatment denotes: 15 Gy SBRT to primary tumor, nephrectomy 4 weeks later. The patient's renal cell carcinoma had clear cell pathology. The clonotype was recovered from a woman between 50 and 59 years old with renal cell carcinoma. V usage is TRBV5-1 and J usage is TRBJ1-6; 7 nucleotides agree with TRBD1. Sequencing used blood, obtained from a patient whose treatment included radiotherapy and nephrectomy. The CDR3 nucleotides are TGCGCCAGCAGCTTGGTTTTGGGACAGTTAAGTTCACCCCTCCACTTT. Amino acids: CASSLVLGQLSSPLHF.